This T cell receptor (beta chain) appears in the sequencing data of a study of type 1 and type 2 diabetes patients. Study-wide background: Participants included type 1 and type 2 diabetes patients plus nondiabetic controls.

The PCR template was genomic DNA. Amplification of the beta chain CDR3 used 30 forward and 13 reverse multiplex primers. Each CDR3 protein is one row after TCRdb ran MiXCR on the multiplex PCR reads. The sample contains 270,000 or so distinct CDR3 sequences, roughly 50% of which appear only once. The V and J ends lost 8 bases and 3 bases, in that order; junction bases with no gene match: 6. The CDR3 has 15 amino acids. Germline CDR1 and CDR2: SNHLY and FYNNEI. This receptor was identified in a man younger than 30 with type 2 diabetes. The chain recombines TRBV2 with TRBJ2-3, with TRBD1 identical over 12 bases. The sample comprised peripheral blood mononuclear cells (PBMCs). CDR3 DNA: TGTGCCAGCCGCGGGGACAGGGGGCGGACAGATACGCAGTATTTT. It specifies CASRGDRGRTDTQYF.